The 27 T cell receptor beta chains below come from one sample, sequenced in a study of blood T cell repertoires in COVID-19. The protocol was immunoSEQ multiplex PCR, while the TCRdb copy is restricted to in-frame clones and leaves out a portion. The sample yields about 360,000 clones, 80% to 90% seen once. The sample consisted of peripheral blood. These TCRs come from a man aged 30 to 39 with active or convalescent COVID-19.

The gene calls are TRBV7-9 and TRBJ2-2; D call uncertain. Trimming removed 6 bases from V and 1 base from J, with 15 bases in between. There are 16 residues in the CDR3. Looked up from germline, CDR1 is SEHNR and CDR2 is FQNEAQ (reference sequence). The CDR3 spells CASRRQGVENTGELFF. CDR3 sequence (DNA): TGTGCCAGCAGGAGACAAGGCGTGGAGAACACCGGGGAGCTGTTTTTT.

This chain links TRBV18 with TRBJ2-1; TRBD1 aligns across 10 bases. The CDR3 has 15 amino acids. V gave up 3 bases and J gave up 3 bases; unmatched junction bases: 2. Germline V gene data show CDR1 as KGHSH and CDR2 as LQKENI. The CDR3 DNA is TGTGCCAGCTCACCCGGGACAGGGGACTACAATGAGCAGTTCTTC. Encoded protein: CASSPGTGDYNEQFF. Filled out from reference TRBV18 and TRBJ2-1, the complete variable domain reads NAGVMQNPRHLVRRRGQEARLRCSPMKGHSHVYWYRQLPEEGLKFMVYLQKENIIDESGMPKERFSAEFPKEGPSILRIQQVVRGDSAAYFCASSPGTGDYNEQFFGPGTRLTVL.

The chain recombines TRBV20-1 with TRBJ1-1; TRBD1 might be the D (5 bases). Germline values: CDR1 DFQATT, CDR2 SNEGSKA (reference sequence). The germline V and J ends were trimmed by 4 bases and 7 bases, with 16 bases remaining between them. This CDR3 region has 13 residues. The CDR3: CSANEGHGYEAFF. In DNA, the CDR3 is TGCAGTGCTAATGAGGGGCACGGCTATGAAGCTTTCTTT.

This clone was detected ten times or more. The chain uses TRBV28 and TRBJ2-7; 7 nucleotides agree with TRBD2. There are 16 residues in the CDR3. Germline values: CDR1 MDHEN, CDR2 SYDVKM. With V trimmed by 5 bases and J by 3 bases, 13 bases remained unmatched. In nucleotides, the CDR3 is TGTGCCAGCAGTCCTACGTACTACCGGACTAGCTACGAGCAGTACTTC. It specifies CASSPTYYRTSYEQYF.

The chain recombines TRBV4-3 with TRBJ2-1, with 9 bases identical to TRBD2. V shed 5 bases, J shed 7 bases, and the junction held 9 bases outside the gene matches. CDR1 is LGHNA, CDR2 YSLEER, per germline. There are 15 residues in the CDR3. CDR3 residues: CASSSLAGQGNEQFF. CDR3 bases: TGCGCCAGCAGCTCCCTAGCGGGGCAAGGGAATGAGCAGTTCTTC.

The J gene is TRBJ2-1, the V gene TRBV4-2; D might be TRBD1 (6 bases). The CDR3 loop spans 15 amino acids. Trimming took off 3 bases at V and 1 base at J, with 10 bases between the two ends. CDR1 LGHNA and CDR2 YNFKEQ come from the germline V gene. This chain's CDR3 is CASSQTGPSYNEQFF. The CDR3, as DNA: TGTGCCAGCAGCCAGACAGGTCCTTCCTACAATGAGCAGTTCTTC.

J is TRBJ2-7 and V is TRBV2, with D possibly TRBD2 on 6 matching bases. V gave up 4 bases and J gave up 2 bases, with 15 bases separating them. The CDR3 runs to 15 residues. Germline CDR1 and CDR2: SNHLY and FYNNEI. The CDR3 coding sequence is TGTGCCAGCAGTGGCCGGGACTGGGGCGCCTACGAGCAGTACTTC. It encodes CASSGRDWGAYEQYF.

The chain uses TRBV5-5 and TRBJ2-7; D may be TRBD1 (6 bases). There are 16 residues in the CDR3. V was pared by 4 bases and J by 2 bases, with 19 bases between. Germline loops: CDR1 SGHKS, CDR2 YYEKEE (reference sequence). In nucleotides, the CDR3 is TGTGCCAGCAGCCTGCATACAGGACAGAAGACCTACGAGCAGTACTTC. Translating gives CASSLHTGQKTYEQYF. Drawing the rest from reference TRBV5-5 and TRBJ2-7, the complete variable domain is DAGVTQSPTHLIKTRGQQVTLRCSPISGHKSVSWYQQVLGQGPQFIFQYYEKEERGRGNFPDRFSARQFPNYSSELNVNALLLGDSALYLCASSLHTGQKTYEQYFGPGTRLTVT.

Notes on this clone: Other nucleotide sequences in the sample specify the same CDR3. The CDR3 DNA sequence: TGTGCCAGCAGTTTCAGCTCTGGGGCCAACGTCCTGACTTTC. Amino acids: CASSFSSGANVLTF. This sequence joins TRBV28 and TRBJ2-6; no clear D. CDR3 length: 14 residues. V dropped 3 bases and J dropped 0 bases, with 3 bases sitting between them. Per germline, CDR1 MDHEN and CDR2 SYDVKM. The entire variable domain, with the rest obtained from reference TRBV28 and TRBJ2-6, is as follows: DVKVTQSSRYLVKRTGEKVFLECVQDMDHENMFWYRQDPGLGLRLIYFSYDVKMKEKGDIPEGYSVSREKKERFSLILESASTNQTSMYLCASSFSSGANVLTFGAGSRLTVL.

The CDR3 DNA follows: TGCGCCACCTATCAGGGGTCGACGAACACCGGGGAGCTGTTTTTT. Its translation: CATYQGSTNTGELFF. V usage is TRBV5-1 and J usage is TRBJ2-2; D may be TRBD1 (6 bases). The V and J ends lost 9 bases and 0 bases respectively, with 15 bases between them. The CDR3 is 15 residues long. Germline lookup yields CDR1 SGHRS and CDR2 YFSETQ.

V is TRBV6-5 and J is TRBJ2-4, with unresolved D. Trimming shortened V by 5 bases and J by 0 bases, and 8 bases separated the two germline ends. The CDR3 consists of 14 residues. Germline-derived CDR1 and CDR2 are MNHEY and SVGAGI. CDR3 sequence reads: CASSPRLAKNIQYF. The CDR3 bases are TGTGCCAGCAGTCCTCGGTTAGCCAAAAACATTCAGTACTTC.

The J gene is TRBJ2-7, the V gene TRBV13; 12 bases match TRBD2. Germline CDR1 is PRHDT and CDR2 is FYEKMQ (reference sequence). The V and J ends lost 5 bases and 7 bases, in that order; junction bases with no gene match: 6. The CDR3 spans 14 residues. Here the CDR3 DNA reads TGTGCCAGCAGCCCCTCTAGCGGGGGGGTTGAGCAGTACTTC. This gives the protein CASSPSSGGVEQYF.

The V call is TRBV7-2, the J call TRBJ1-2; 9 bases are shared with TRBD1. The CDR3 loop spans 15 amino acids. Germline loops: CDR1 SGHTA, CDR2 FQGNSA. Trimming at V came to 4 bases and at J to 8 bases, leaving 11 bases not matched to a gene. CDR3 sequence reads: CASSYEPGQGTGYTF. CDR3 in DNA: TGTGCCAGCAGCTACGAGCCCGGACAGGGGACAGGCTACACCTTC.

Only one count was recorded for this clone. CDR3 residues: CASSLGSSGNTIYF. CDR3 sequence (DNA): TGTGCCAGCAGCTTGGGCAGCTCTGGAAACACCATATATTTT. This rearrangement joins TRBV11-3 to TRBJ1-3; D ambiguous. The CDR3 length is 14 residues. Trimming removed 3 bases at V and 0 bases at J, with 6 bases between. The germline CDR1 and CDR2 sequences are SGHNT and YENEEA.

The rearrangement joins TRBV18 to TRBJ2-7; D might be TRBD2 (7 bases). The germline V and J ends were trimmed by 3 bases and 5 bases, with 14 bases remaining between them. CDR3 size: 14 residues. Germline V gives CDR1 KGHSH, CDR2 LQKENI. CDR3 loop: CASSPPLGGDEQYF. The CDR3 region has the DNA TGTGCCAGCTCACCCCCCTTAGGGGGGGACGAGCAGTACTTC.

J is TRBJ1-3 and V is TRBV18, with 8 bases matching TRBD1. CDR1 and CDR2 (germline): KGHSH, LQKENI. The CDR3 sequence is 15 residues long. Trimming removed 4 bases from V and 3 bases from J; junction bases left unmatched: 5. The CDR3 DNA reads TGTGCCAGCTCACTGACAGGGGCATATGGAAACACCATATATTTT. This encodes CASSLTGAYGNTIYF.

The rearrangement joins TRBV4-3 to TRBJ2-2; maybe TRBD2 (6 bases). The V gene lost 0 bases and the J gene lost 4 bases, with 18 bases spanning the gap. Looked up from germline, CDR1 is LGHNA and CDR2 is YSLEER. There are 18 residues in the CDR3. The CDR3 reads CASSQDYGDWSATGELFF. In DNA, the CDR3 is TGCGCCAGCAGCCAAGATTACGGGGACTGGTCGGCCACCGGGGAGCTGTTTTTT.

The chain carries TRBV9 and TRBJ2-3; 8 nucleotides align to TRBD1. The J segment lost 3 bases and the V segment lost 0 bases, leaving 6 bases of the junction unmatched. Germline V gene sequence: CDR1 SGDLS, CDR2 YYNGEE. CDR3 length equals 16 residues. The CDR3 nucleotides are TGTGCCAGCAGCGTAGGTTACAGGGGGGCTACAGATACGCAGTATTTT. It yields the protein CASSVGYRGATDTQYF.

This chain joins TRBV18 and TRBJ1-6; D remains unclear. The germline V gene encodes CDR1 KGHSH and CDR2 LQKENI. The CDR3 runs to 15 residues. V was pared by 2 bases and J by 4 bases, with 9 bases between. The CDR3 spells CASSPSRVYNSPLHF. Here the CDR3 DNA reads TGTGCCAGCTCACCATCGAGAGTTTATAATTCACCCCTCCACTTT.

The gene calls are TRBV2 and TRBJ2-5; possible D gene TRBD2, 7 bases. CDR1 is SNHLY, CDR2 FYNNEI, per germline. CDR3 size: 13 residues. The germline V and J ends were trimmed by 8 bases and 5 bases, with 15 bases remaining between them. The DNA of the CDR3 is TGTGCCAGCGGGTTACAGGGAGGGGAGACCCAGTACTTC. Translating gives CASGLQGGETQYF.

The V call is TRBV5-8, the J call TRBJ2-7, with D perhaps TRBD1 (5 bases). The CDR3 is made up of 14 amino acids. The germline V gene encodes CDR1 SGHTS and CDR2 YDEGEE. V lost 0 bases and J lost 2, with 9 bases in between. The CDR3 region is CASSLEEGAYEQYF. The DNA of the CDR3 is TGTGCCAGCAGCTTGGAGGAAGGGGCCTACGAGCAGTACTTC.

The rearrangement joins TRBV10-3 to TRBJ2-1; 14 bases are a match to TRBD2. Germline V CDR1 and CDR2: ENHRY, SYGVKD. The CDR3 has 16 amino acids. V gave up 4 bases and J gave up 9 bases; unmatched junction bases: 8. CDR3 bases: TGTGCCATCAGTGTCGGGACTAGCGGGGGCCAAGGTGAGCAGTTCTTC. Amino acids: CAISVGTSGGQGEQFF.

V usage is TRBV28 and J usage is TRBJ1-1; a weak D match, TRBD1 (5 bases). The germline V gene encodes CDR1 MDHEN and CDR2 SYDVKM. Trimming shortened V by 2 bases and J by 1 base, and 11 bases separated the two germline ends. The CDR3 consists of 15 residues. CDR3 amino acids: CASSLKAGRNTEAFF. In nucleotides, the CDR3 is TGTGCCAGCAGTTTAAAGGCGGGGCGGAACACTGAAGCTTTCTTT.

This chain links TRBV18 with TRBJ1-5, with 9 nucleotides matching TRBD1. The CDR3 runs 15 residues. J lost 4 bases, V lost 4 bases, and 5 bases had no gene match. The germline V gene encodes CDR1 KGHSH and CDR2 LQKENI. The CDR3 spells CASSLSTGGNQPQHF. The CDR3 coding sequence is TGTGCCAGCTCACTCTCGACAGGGGGAAATCAGCCCCAGCATTTT.

The rearrangement uses TRBV7-6 and TRBJ1-2, with TRBD1 matching over 11 bases. This CDR3 comprises 15 residues. Germline V gene data show CDR1 as SGHVS and CDR2 as FNYEAQ. The V gene end was trimmed by 3 bases and the J gene end by 7 bases; junction bases not matched to a gene: 7. The CDR3 coding sequence is TGTGCCAGCAGCTTGTCTCGGACAGGGGGCTTTGGCTACACCTTC. Translating gives CASSLSRTGGFGYTF.

A word on this clone: Relative to the germline gene, one junction end is altered; a read error may explain this. The J gene is TRBJ2-7, the V gene TRBV25-1; D perhaps matches TRBD2 (5 bases). CDR1 is MGHDK, CDR2 SYGVNS, per germline. This CDR3 has 17 residues. The CDR3 DNA sequence: TGTGCCAGCAGTGCCCTCTACTATGGGGAGTCCTCCAACGAGCAGTACTTC. Translated: CASSALYYGESSNEQYF.

This sequence joins TRBV9 and TRBJ2-7, with 12 bases that match TRBD2. The germline V gene has CDR1 SGDLS and CDR2 YYNGEE. This CDR3 region has 15 residues. V lost 4 bases to trimming and J lost 5 bases; unmatched junction nucleotides: 7. The CDR3 reads CASSPRLAGDHEQYF. The DNA of the CDR3 is TGTGCCAGCAGCCCGCGACTAGCGGGGGACCACGAGCAGTACTTC.